This T cell receptor beta chain came from a study of T cells expressing NK-cell markers. On the study more broadly: The TCR beta repertoires originated in sorted CD3+CD56+NKG2C+, CD3+CD56+NKG2C- and CD3+CD56-NKG2C+ T cells. Among eight sequenced donors, seven carried HCMV seropositivity while one was seronegative.

TCRdb reprocessed the 5' RACE reads; each CDR3 protein has one entry and no DNA is given. The clone table shows 500,000 to 700,000 distinct CDR3 sequences, with the ten largest holding less than 4.5%. CDR3 size: 15 residues. Germline V gene sequence: CDR1 LNHDA, CDR2 SQIVND (reference sequence). General study points: In a few donors, dominant clonotypes made up 28.3-60.1% of CD3+CD56-NKG2C+ cells.

Note on this clonotype: Its target is not known.

What was sequenced was blood T cells: a sorted CD56 or NKG2C T cell subset, CD4+ or CD8+ T cells, or bulk PBMC T cells (not recorded which). This sequence originates from a man between 18 and 29 years old in good health. J is TRBJ1-5 and V is TRBV19; TCRdb's D call, TRBD1, is unchecked because there is no DNA. CDR3: CASGRRFGHNQPQHF.